The clone carrying this T cell receptor beta chain has ten or more counts. Its antigen is not known. The sample comes from a study of T cells in Graves' hyperthyroidism and ophthalmopathy. Stable Graves' hyperthyroidism denoted no ophthalmopathy progression over 18 months. This sample holds PBMCs from 9.5 to 10 ml fresh peripheral blood. Amplification yielded TCR beta CDR3 regions, with RNA transcripts as the source. The TCR CDR3 was amplified in a first-round RT-PCR using the HTBI primer set. From the multiplex PCR reads, TCRdb called clonotypes with MiXCR, one entry per CDR3 protein. The table includes about 320,000 distinct CDR3 sequences, roughly 17% detected once. Whole-study findings and limits: A median around 6 months before onset, the model predicted ophthalmopathy.

Specimen: blood. The TCR comes from a man in his thirties or forties with Graves' hyperthyroidism.

The CDR3 spells CSAILTGGRSPLHF. CDR3 nucleotides: TGCAGTGCTATCCTAACAGGGGGTCGGTCACCCCTCCACTTT. The V and J genes are TRBV20-1 and TRBJ1-6, with 8 nucleotides matching TRBD1. The CDR3 covers 14 residues. Germline V lookup: CDR1 DFQATT, CDR2 SNEGSKA (reference sequence). After removal of 4 bases from V and 10 bases from J, the junction contained 9 bases not matched to a gene.